The 25 T cell receptor beta chains below all came from one sample that was sequenced in a study of blood T cell repertoires in COVID-19. Clones were sequenced by immunoSEQ multiplex PCR, and TCRdb holds only the in-frame ones, with some missing. The sample contains roughly 100,000 clones, under 90% of which appear only once. Input material: peripheral blood. Every receptor here comes from a human donor in a cohort sampled during active or convalescent COVID-19.

The rearrangement links TRBV21-1 to TRBJ2-7; the table calls TRBD1, which could not be checked here. TRBV21-1 is termed a pseudogene. This CDR3 has 15 residues. Written as DNA, the CDR3 is TGTGCCAGCAGCAGAGGGACAGAAAGCTCCTACGAGCAGTACTTC. Translated: CASSRGTESSYEQYF.

The chain combines TRBV6-5 with TRBJ1-2; the D is unclear. The CDR3 runs 14 residues. V lost 0 bases and J lost 6, with 11 bases in between. The germline gives CDR1 MNHEY, CDR2 SVGAGI. The CDR3 protein is CASSYSAGLHGYTF. CDR3 nucleotides: TGTGCCAGCAGTTACTCAGCGGGTTTGCATGGCTACACCTTC.

There are a few counts of this clone. The chain recombines TRBV6-2 or TRBV6-3 with TRBJ1-1; D is uncertain. This CDR3 is 13 amino acids long. With 5 bases removed from V and 1 base from J, the gap between germline ends came to 8 bases. Germline loops: CDR1 MNHEY, CDR2 SVGEGT. The CDR3 sequence is CASSPTENTEAFF. CDR3 coding DNA: TGTGCCAGCAGTCCCACAGAGAACACTGAAGCTTTCTTT.

The chain combines TRBV9 with TRBJ2-3; 8 bases line up with TRBD2. This CDR3 has 15 amino acids. V shed 4 bases and J 4 bases; nucleotides not matched to a gene: 8. Germline V gene data show CDR1 as SGDLS and CDR2 as YYNGEE. The CDR3, as DNA: TGTGCCAGCAGCACCGGGGGGGGCCTCGCAGATACGCAGTATTTT. This translates into CASSTGGGLADTQYF.

The CDR3: CASSLQGYEQYF. CDR3 DNA: TGTGCCAGCAGTTTACAGGGCTACGAGCAGTACTTC. The V and J genes are TRBV6-2 or TRBV6-3 and TRBJ2-7; D possibly corresponds to TRBD1 (6 bases). V lost 4 bases to trimming and J lost 3 bases, with 7 bases between them. The length of the CDR3 is 12 residues. The germline V gene has CDR1 MNHEY and CDR2 SVGEGT.

CDR3 nucleotides: TGTGCCAGCAGCGCCCCCCTAGAGGCGTTCCACGAGCAGTACTTC. It yields the protein CASSAPLEAFHEQYF. This chain joins TRBV9 and TRBJ2-7, with D uncertain. The CDR3 has 15 residues. V shed 3 bases and J shed 5 bases, with 18 bases lying between them. The V gene's germline CDR1 is SGDLS and CDR2 YYNGEE. Looking up the rest from reference TRBV9 and TRBJ2-7 gives the full variable domain: DSGVTQTPKHLITATGQRVTLRCSPRSGDLSVYWYQQSLDQGLQFLIQYYNGEERAKGNILERFSAQQFPDLHSELNLSSLELGDSALYFCASSAPLEAFHEQYFGPGTRLTVT.

The V call is TRBV3-1 (or the pseudogene TRBV3-2), the J call TRBJ2-7, with 11 nucleotides matching TRBD2. CDR1 is LGHDT and CDR2 is YNNKEL in the germline V gene (reference sequence). V dropped 4 bases and J dropped 4; count of bases not matched to a gene: 12. The CDR3 has 17 residues. Written as DNA, the CDR3 is TGTGCCAGCAGCCCTCGACTAACTAGCGGGGGAGCATACGAGCAGTACTTC. This encodes CASSPRLTSGGAYEQYF.

This rearrangement joins TRBV5-4 to TRBJ1-4; D is uncertain. This CDR3 is built from 14 residues. Trimming cost V 4 bases and J 0 bases, with 7 bases left between them. Per germline, CDR1 SGHNT and CDR2 YYREEE (reference sequence). The CDR3 loop reads CASSRTATNEKLFF. CDR3 nucleotides: TGTGCCAGCAGCCGTACAGCAACTAATGAAAAACTGTTTTTT. Using reference TRBV5-4 and TRBJ1-4 for the parts outside the CDR3, the full variable domain is ETGVTQSPTHLIKTRGQQVTLRCSSQSGHNTVSWYQQALGQGPQFIFQYYREEENGRGNFPPRFSGLQFPNYSSELNVNALELDDSALYLCASSRTATNEKLFFGSGTQLSVL.

The V gene is TRBV5-4, the J gene TRBJ2-4; D remains unclear. CDR1 is SGHNT and CDR2 is YYREEE in the germline V gene (reference sequence). The CDR3 contains 14 residues. V lost 0 bases and J 2 bases, leaving 6 bases between the germline ends. The chain's CDR3 is CASSLDRSKNIQYF. The CDR3 bases are TGTGCCAGCAGCTTGGACAGATCCAAAAACATTCAGTACTTC.

This chain joins TRBV12-3 or TRBV12-4 and TRBJ1-2, with TRBD1 identical over 10 bases. This CDR3 is 13 amino acids long. The V segment lost 6 bases and the J segment 7 bases; nucleotides outside the gene matches: 5. CDR3 in amino acids: CASSKTGGRGYTF. DNA of the CDR3: TGTGCCAGCAGCAAGACAGGGGGCCGTGGCTACACCTTC.

The chain employs TRBV12-3 or TRBV12-4 and TRBJ1-5; D unclear. V lost 6 bases and J 5 bases, leaving 11 bases between the germline ends. The CDR3 extends over 13 amino acids. The CDR3 nucleotides are TGTGCCAGCAGATACGGGTTGGATCAGCCCCAGCATTTT. Amino acid sequence: CASRYGLDQPQHF.

The rearrangement joins TRBV19 to TRBJ2-3, with D maybe TRBD1 (6 bases). The CDR3 covers 15 residues. Per the germline V gene, CDR1 is LNHDA and CDR2 is SQIVND (reference sequence). V gave up 3 bases and J gave up 2 bases, with 12 bases separating them. The CDR3 coding sequence is TGTGCCAGTAGTATGATGGGGGCCTACACAGATACGCAGTATTTT. It translates to CASSMMGAYTDTQYF.

The chain has TRBV18 and TRBJ2-5, with a tentative D call TRBD1 (6 bases). This CDR3 is built from 14 residues. V gave up 2 bases and J gave up 5 bases, with 12 bases separating them. The germline CDR1 and CDR2 sequences are KGHSH and LQKENI. The CDR3 loop reads CASSPKGQRETQYF. The CDR3 DNA sequence: TGTGCCAGCTCACCAAAAGGACAGCGCGAGACCCAGTACTTC. The entire variable domain, with the rest obtained from reference TRBV18 and TRBJ2-5, is as follows: NAGVMQNPRHLVRRRGQEARLRCSPMKGHSHVYWYRQLPEEGLKFMVYLQKENIIDESGMPKERFSAEFPKEGPSILRIQQVVRGDSAAYFCASSPKGQRETQYFGPGTRLLVL.

This chain connects TRBV19 to TRBJ1-4, with 7 bases fitting TRBD1. CDR1 is LNHDA and CDR2 is SQIVND in the germline V gene (reference sequence). The CDR3 sequence is 17 residues long. V shed 5 bases and J 0 bases; nucleotides not matched to a gene: 9. CDR3 loop: CASSQGQLIPTNEKLFF. In nucleotides, the CDR3 is TGTGCCAGTAGTCAGGGACAGCTAATCCCAACTAATGAAAAACTGTTTTTT.

The table lists this clone with a count of one. The V call is TRBV11-2, the J call TRBJ2-2, with 9 positions matching TRBD2. Per germline, CDR1 SGHAT and CDR2 FQNNGV. V trimming: 1 base; J trimming: 0 bases; junction bases outside the gene matches: 6. The CDR3 is 18 amino acids. The CDR3 spells CASSLGWLAGSNTGELFF. CDR3 sequence (DNA): TGTGCCAGCAGCTTAGGTTGGCTAGCGGGATCGAACACCGGGGAGCTGTTTTTT.

The chain combines TRBV5-1 with TRBJ1-4; the match to TRBD1 covers 10 bases. This CDR3 region has 16 residues. Germline CDR1 and CDR2: SGHRS and YFSETQ. Trimming took 4 bases from V and 2 from J; bases not matched to a gene: 5. In nucleotides, the CDR3 is TGCGCCAGCAGCCGGACAGGGGGTGACACTAATGAAAAACTGTTTTTT. Translated: CASSRTGGDTNEKLFF.

This clone showed up just a few times. This sequence joins TRBV12-5 and TRBJ2-5, with D maybe TRBD1 (7 bases). V was clipped by 5 bases and J by 3 bases, with 10 bases between them. The CDR3 contains 13 residues. Looked up from germline, CDR1 is LGHNT and CDR2 is FRNRAP. The CDR3 region has the DNA TGTGCTAGTGGTCGGGGGACAGAAGAGACCCAGTACTTC. As protein: CASGRGTEETQYF.

The chain recombines TRBV15 with TRBJ2-3; 7 positions agree with TRBD2. This CDR3 has 15 residues. Germline V gene sequence: CDR1 LNHNV, CDR2 YYDKDF (reference sequence). The J segment lost 1 base and the V segment lost 0 bases, leaving 1 base of the junction unmatched. CDR3: CATSRERGGTDTQYF. For the CDR3, the DNA is TGTGCCACCAGCAGAGAACGGGGGGGCACAGATACGCAGTATTTT. The full variable domain, completed using reference TRBV15 and TRBJ2-3, is DAMVIQNPRYQVTQFGKPVTLSCSQTLNHNVMYWYQQKSSQAPKLLFHYYDKDFNNEADTPDNFQSRRPNTSFCFLDIRSPGLGDTAMYLCATSRERGGTDTQYFGPGTRLTVL.

The J gene is TRBJ2-7, the V gene TRBV28, with 12 nucleotides matching TRBD2. The germline V gene encodes CDR1 MDHEN and CDR2 SYDVKM. CDR3 length: 15 amino acids. V trimming: 6 bases; J trimming: 2 bases; junction bases outside the gene matches: 5. The CDR3 DNA follows: TGTGCCAGCAGCCGCACTAGCGGGGGGACCTACGAGCAGTACTTC. Translated: CASSRTSGGTYEQYF.

The chain carries TRBV9 and TRBJ1-3; 8 bases are a match to TRBD1. The CDR3 spans 14 residues. V lost 4 bases to trimming and J lost 4 bases; unmatched junction nucleotides: 4. Germline CDR1 is SGDLS and CDR2 is YYNGEE. In nucleotides, the CDR3 is TGTGCCAGCAGCCCCCGGGACAGGGGAAACACCATATATTTT. Translating gives CASSPRDRGNTIYF.

This clone was counted a single time. The rearrangement uses TRBV4-1 and TRBJ1-6; 8 nucleotides line up with TRBD1. Germline assignment: CDR1 MGHRA and CDR2 YSYEKL. The trim removed 2 bases at V and 9 bases at J, leaving 6 bases unmatched. The CDR3 is 15 residues long. CDR3 in DNA: TGCGCCAGCAGCCAACTGAACAGGGGGACTTCACCCCTCCACTTT. It specifies CASSQLNRGTSPLHF.

The chain has TRBV12-3 or TRBV12-4 and TRBJ2-1, with no clear D. The CDR3 totals 11 residues. The V end lost 5 bases, the J end lost 7 bases, and 6 bases lay between the germline ends. Here the CDR3 reads CASSLTNEQFF. The CDR3 region has the DNA TGTGCCAGCAGTCTTACTAATGAGCAGTTCTTC.

This clone was picked up one time. The chain is built from TRBV7-3 and TRBJ2-1; perhaps TRBD2 as D (5 bases). The V end was cut by 5 bases, the J end by 3 bases, with 14 bases between. Germline CDR1 is SGHTA and CDR2 is FQGTGA. The CDR3 sequence is 15 residues long. The CDR3 DNA follows: TGTGCCAGCAGCGAGGGCGCCGTAGACTACAATGAGCAGTTCTTC. It codes for CASSEGAVDYNEQFF.

V gene TRBV11-2 combines with J gene TRBJ1-2, with D unresolved. There are 13 residues in the CDR3. Germline V gives CDR1 SGHAT, CDR2 FQNNGV. Trimming removed 4 bases from V and 7 bases from J, with 13 bases in between. The CDR3 region has the DNA TGTGCCAGCAGCTCCCCACAGCTTTTTGGCTACACCTTC. Translated: CASSSPQLFGYTF.

This chain links TRBV6-5 with TRBJ1-2; D is possibly TRBD1 (5 bases). The V end lost 5 bases, the J end lost 0 bases, and 13 bases lay between the germline ends. This CDR3 region has 15 residues. Germline values: CDR1 MNHEY, CDR2 SVGAGI. Written as DNA, the CDR3 is TGTGCCAGCAGTCCGACAGACTCTACTAACTATGGCTACACCTTC. It specifies CASSPTDSTNYGYTF.